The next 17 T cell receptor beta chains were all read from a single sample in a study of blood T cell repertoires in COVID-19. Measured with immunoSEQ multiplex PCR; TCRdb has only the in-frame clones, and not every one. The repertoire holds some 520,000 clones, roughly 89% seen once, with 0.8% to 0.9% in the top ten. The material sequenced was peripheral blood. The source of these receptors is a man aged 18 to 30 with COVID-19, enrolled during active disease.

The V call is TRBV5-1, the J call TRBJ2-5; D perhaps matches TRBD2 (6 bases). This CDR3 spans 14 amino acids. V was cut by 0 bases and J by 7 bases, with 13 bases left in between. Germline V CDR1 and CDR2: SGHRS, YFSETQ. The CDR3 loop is CASSLGGAEGTQYF. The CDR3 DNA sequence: TGCGCCAGCAGCTTGGGCGGGGCCGAAGGGACCCAGTACTTC.

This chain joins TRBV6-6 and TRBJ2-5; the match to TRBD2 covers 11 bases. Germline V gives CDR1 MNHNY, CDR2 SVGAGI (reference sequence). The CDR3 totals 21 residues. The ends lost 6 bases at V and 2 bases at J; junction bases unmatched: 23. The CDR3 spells CASSRRGIVAGGPSEQETQYF. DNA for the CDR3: TGTGCCAGCAGCCGACGGGGGATCGTAGCGGGAGGGCCCTCCGAGCAAGAGACCCAGTACTTC.

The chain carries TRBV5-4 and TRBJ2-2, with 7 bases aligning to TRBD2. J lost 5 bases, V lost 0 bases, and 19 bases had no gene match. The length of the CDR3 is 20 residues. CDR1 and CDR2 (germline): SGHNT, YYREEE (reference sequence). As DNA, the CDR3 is TGTGCCAGCAGCTTGGATGCATCGGGTTGGATCGGACTAGATACCGGGGAGCTGTTTTTT. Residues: CASSLDASGWIGLDTGELFF.

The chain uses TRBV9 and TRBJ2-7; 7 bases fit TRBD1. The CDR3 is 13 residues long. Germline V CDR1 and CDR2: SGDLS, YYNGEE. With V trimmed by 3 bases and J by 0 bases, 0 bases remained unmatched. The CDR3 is CASSGDSSYEQYF. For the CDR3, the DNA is TGTGCCAGCAGCGGGGACAGCTCCTACGAGCAGTACTTC.

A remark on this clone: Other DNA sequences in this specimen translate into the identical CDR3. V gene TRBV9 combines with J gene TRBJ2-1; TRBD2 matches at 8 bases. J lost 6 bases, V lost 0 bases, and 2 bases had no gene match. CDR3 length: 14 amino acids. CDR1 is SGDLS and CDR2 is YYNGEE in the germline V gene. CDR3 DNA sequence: TGTGCCAGCAGCGTAGAGGCGGGGGGCAATGAGCAGTTCTTC. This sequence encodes CASSVEAGGNEQFF.

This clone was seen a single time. CDR3 coding DNA: TGCGCCAGCAGCTTGGTCGGTGAAACCGGGGAGCTGTTTTTT. It specifies CASSLVGETGELFF. The gene calls are TRBV5-1 and TRBJ2-2, with no clear D. The CDR3 contains 14 residues. Trimming removed 0 bases at V and 5 bases at J, with 8 bases between. Germline V CDR1 and CDR2: SGHRS, YFSETQ. Looking up the rest from reference TRBV5-1 and TRBJ2-2 gives the full variable domain: KAGVTQTPRYLIKTRGQQVTLSCSPISGHRSVSWYQQTPGQGLQFLFEYFSETQRNKGNFPGRFSGRQFSNSRSEMNVSTLELGDSALYLCASSLVGETGELFFGEGSRLTVL.

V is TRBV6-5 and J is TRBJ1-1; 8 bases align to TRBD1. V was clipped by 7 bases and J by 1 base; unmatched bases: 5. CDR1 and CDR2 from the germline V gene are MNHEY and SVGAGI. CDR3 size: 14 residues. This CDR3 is CASTRGTGNTEAFF. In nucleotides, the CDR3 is TGTGCCAGCACCCGTGGGACAGGGAACACTGAAGCTTTCTTT.

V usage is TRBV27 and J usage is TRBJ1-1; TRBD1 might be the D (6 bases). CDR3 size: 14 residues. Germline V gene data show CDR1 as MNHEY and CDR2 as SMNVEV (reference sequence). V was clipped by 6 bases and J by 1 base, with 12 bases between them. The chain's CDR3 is CASRLTTGNTEAFF. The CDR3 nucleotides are TGTGCCAGCAGACTTACGACAGGGAACACTGAAGCTTTCTTT.

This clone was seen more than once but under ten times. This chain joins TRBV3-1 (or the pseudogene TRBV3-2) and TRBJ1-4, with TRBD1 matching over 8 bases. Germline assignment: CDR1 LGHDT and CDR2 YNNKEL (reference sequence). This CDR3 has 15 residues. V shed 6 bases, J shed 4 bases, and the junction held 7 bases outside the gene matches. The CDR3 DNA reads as TGTGCCAGCAGAAAGGGACAGGCGGATAATGAAAAACTGTTTTTT. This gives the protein CASRKGQADNEKLFF.

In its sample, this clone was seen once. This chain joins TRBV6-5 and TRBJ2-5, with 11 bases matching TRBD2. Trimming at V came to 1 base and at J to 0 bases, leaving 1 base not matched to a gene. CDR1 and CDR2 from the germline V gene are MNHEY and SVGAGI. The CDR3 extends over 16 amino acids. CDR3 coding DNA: TGTGCCAGCAGTTACTGGACTAGCGGGTACCAAGAGACCCAGTACTTC. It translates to CASSYWTSGYQETQYF.

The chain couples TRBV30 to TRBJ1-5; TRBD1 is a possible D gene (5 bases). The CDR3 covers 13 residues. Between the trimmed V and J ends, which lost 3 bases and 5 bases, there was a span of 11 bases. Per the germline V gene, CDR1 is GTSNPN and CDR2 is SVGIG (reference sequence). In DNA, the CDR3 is TGTGCCTGGAGCGCAGGGACTTATCAGCCCCAGCATTTT. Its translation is CAWSAGTYQPQHF. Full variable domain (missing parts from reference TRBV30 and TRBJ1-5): SQTIHQWPATLVQPVGSPLSLECTVEGTSNPNLYWYRQAAGRGLQLLFYSVGIGQISSEVPQNLSASRPQDRQFILSSKKLLLSDSGFYLCAWSAGTYQPQHFGDGTRLSIL.

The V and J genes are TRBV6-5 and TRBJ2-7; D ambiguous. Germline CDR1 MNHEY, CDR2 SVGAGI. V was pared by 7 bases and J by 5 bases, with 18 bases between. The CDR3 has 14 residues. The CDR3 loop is CASISMRWKNEQYF. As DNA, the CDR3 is TGTGCCAGCATATCGATGAGGTGGAAAAACGAGCAGTACTTC.

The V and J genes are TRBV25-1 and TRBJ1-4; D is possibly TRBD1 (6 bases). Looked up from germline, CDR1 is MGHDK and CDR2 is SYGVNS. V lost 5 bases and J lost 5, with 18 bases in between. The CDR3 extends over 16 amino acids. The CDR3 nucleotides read TGTGCCAGCAGTCCTTATGTCGGACAGAGGAATGAAAAACTGTTTTTT. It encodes CASSPYVGQRNEKLFF. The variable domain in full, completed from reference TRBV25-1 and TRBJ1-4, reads EADIYQTPRYLVIGTGKKITLECSQTMGHDKMYWYQQDPGMELHLIHYSYGVNSTEKGDLSSESTVSRIRTEHFPLTLESARPSHTSQYLCASSPYVGQRNEKLFFGSGTQLSVL.

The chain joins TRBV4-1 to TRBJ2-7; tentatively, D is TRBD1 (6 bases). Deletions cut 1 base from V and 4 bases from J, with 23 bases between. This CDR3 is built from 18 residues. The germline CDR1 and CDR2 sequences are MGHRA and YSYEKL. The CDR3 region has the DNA TGCGCCAGCAGCCAAGTCCCACCCCGAACAGGGAGATCGTACGAGCAGTACTTC. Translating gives CASSQVPPRTGRSYEQYF.

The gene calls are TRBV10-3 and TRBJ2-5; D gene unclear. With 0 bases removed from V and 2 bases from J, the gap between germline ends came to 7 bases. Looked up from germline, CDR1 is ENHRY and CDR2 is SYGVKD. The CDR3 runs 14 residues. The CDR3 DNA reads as TGTGCCATCAGTGAGTCCCCACAACAAGAGACCCAGTACTTC. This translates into CAISESPQQETQYF.

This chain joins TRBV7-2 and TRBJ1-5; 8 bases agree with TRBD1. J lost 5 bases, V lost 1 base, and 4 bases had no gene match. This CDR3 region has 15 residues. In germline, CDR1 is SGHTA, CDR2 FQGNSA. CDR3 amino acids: CASSLGTGTYQPQHF. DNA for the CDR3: TGTGCCAGCAGCTTAGGGACAGGGACCTATCAGCCCCAGCATTTT. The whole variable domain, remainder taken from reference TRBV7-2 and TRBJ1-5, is GAGVSQSPSNKVTEKGKDVELRCDPISGHTALYWYRQSLGQGLEFLIYFQGNSAPDKSGLPSDRFSAERTGGSVSTLTIQRTQQEDSAVYLCASSLGTGTYQPQHFGDGTRLSIL.

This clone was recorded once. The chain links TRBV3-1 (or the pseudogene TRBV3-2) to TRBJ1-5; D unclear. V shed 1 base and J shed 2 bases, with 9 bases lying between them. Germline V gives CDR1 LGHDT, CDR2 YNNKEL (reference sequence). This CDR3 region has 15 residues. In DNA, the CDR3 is TGTGCCAGCAGCCAAGGGGGAGTGGGCAATCAGCCCCAGCATTTT. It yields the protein CASSQGGVGNQPQHF.